Following are 30 T cell receptor beta chains from one sample sequenced in a study of shared clonotypes between healthy human individuals. Profiling relied on immunoSEQ multiplex PCR, and the TCRdb table lists in-frame clones only, not all of them. This sample has 1.6 million or so clones, with about 98.5% found just once. Sequenced: naive CD4+ T cells sorted from blood. Regarding subset: CD45RA+ positively selected. These receptor sequences come from a man under 40 in good health.

This rearrangement joins TRBV18 to TRBJ1-4; tentatively, D is TRBD1 (6 bases). Germline-derived CDR1 and CDR2 are KGHSH and LQKENI. The CDR3 covers 17 residues. Trimming cost V 3 bases and J 6 bases, with 20 bases left between them. The CDR3 region is CASSPYPYRTEDEKLFF. CDR3 DNA: TGTGCCAGCTCACCGTATCCGTACAGGACAGAAGATGAAAAACTGTTTTTT.

The V call is TRBV18, the J call TRBJ1-4; 8 positions match TRBD1. The germline CDR1 and CDR2 sequences are KGHSH and LQKENI. CDR3 length: 18 amino acids. V gave up 5 bases and J gave up 6 bases; unmatched junction bases: 17. CDR3 sequence: CASSTEDRGWGHDEKLFF. The CDR3 nucleotides are TGTGCCAGCTCAACCGAAGACAGGGGCTGGGGCCATGATGAAAAACTGTTTTTT.

J is TRBJ2-1 and V is TRBV2; D is perhaps TRBD1 or TRBD2 (6 bases each). CDR3 length: 15 residues. The germline CDR1 and CDR2 sequences are SNHLY and FYNNEI. V was clipped by 6 bases and J by 3 bases, with 15 bases between them. In nucleotides, the CDR3 is TGTGCCAGCAGAAAAGGGGGAGGCCGCTACAATGAGCAGTTCTTC. Translation: CASRKGGGRYNEQFF.

This clone was observed a single time. J is TRBJ1-2 and V is TRBV28; the D gene is possibly TRBD1 (6 bases). This CDR3 region has 17 residues. With 5 bases removed from V and 0 bases from J, the gap between germline ends came to 19 bases. Germline V CDR1 and CDR2: MDHEN, SYDVKM. Here the CDR3 reads CASSTLGGHRANYGYTF. The CDR3 nucleotides are TGTGCCAGCAGTACCCTTGGGGGACATAGAGCTAACTATGGCTACACCTTC.

The chain joins TRBV5-5 to TRBJ2-4; D remains ambiguous. V was cut by 2 bases and J by 9 bases, with 12 bases left in between. CDR1 and CDR2 from the germline V gene are SGHKS and YYEKEE (reference sequence). This CDR3 is 13 amino acids long. CDR3 sequence reads: CASSLRLQRIQYF. The CDR3 DNA sequence: TGTGCCAGCAGCTTAAGATTACAGCGCATTCAGTACTTC.

The rearrangement links TRBV11-3 to TRBJ2-7; D tentatively fits TRBD1 or TRBD2 (5 bases each). Germline V gene data show CDR1 as SGHNT and CDR2 as YENEEA. This CDR3 has 14 residues. Trimming cost V 3 bases and J 6 bases, with 15 bases left between them. CDR3 sequence reads: CASSFSPTRGEQYF. CDR3 sequence (DNA): TGTGCCAGCAGCTTTTCACCAACGAGGGGCGAGCAGTACTTC.

This chain uses TRBV11-2 with TRBJ2-1; 8 positions match TRBD2. The CDR3 runs 15 residues. Trimming took 2 bases from V and 7 from J; bases not matched to a gene: 7. Germline V gene lookup returns CDR1 SGHAT and CDR2 FQNNGV. The CDR3 nucleotides read TGTGCCAGCAGCTTAAGCGGGAGATCGTTTAATGAGCAGTTCTTC. This translates into CASSLSGRSFNEQFF. Using reference TRBV11-2 and TRBJ2-1 for the parts outside the CDR3, the full variable domain is EAGVAQSPRYKIIEKRQSVAFWCNPISGHATLYWYQQILGQGPKLLIQFQNNGVVDDSQLPKDRFSAERLKGVDSTLKIQPAKLEDSAVYLCASSLSGRSFNEQFFGPGTRLTVL.

The V gene is TRBV7-9, the J gene TRBJ2-1, with D possibly matching TRBD2 (5 bases). V was cut by 2 bases and J by 0 bases, with 14 bases left in between. From germline, CDR1 is SEHNR and CDR2 FQNEAQ (reference sequence). The CDR3 runs to 17 residues. CDR3 nucleotide sequence: TGTGCCAGCAGCTTACGGTCTAGCCCTTTCTCCTACAATGAGCAGTTCTTC. Encoded protein: CASSLRSSPFSYNEQFF. Using reference TRBV7-9 and TRBJ2-1 for the parts outside the CDR3, the full variable domain is DTGVSQNPRHKITKRGQNVTFRCDPISEHNRLYWYRQTLGQGPEFLTYFQNEAQLEKSRLLSDRFSAERPKGSFSTLEIQRTEQGDSAMYLCASSLRSSPFSYNEQFFGPGTRLTVL.

As concerns this clone: Other DNA sequences in the sample encode the same CDR3. V and J are TRBV7-3 and TRBJ2-7, with D unresolved. The V end was cut by 2 bases, the J end by 6 bases, with 8 bases between. CDR1 is SGHTA and CDR2 is FQGTGA in the germline V gene. The CDR3 sequence is 12 residues long. The CDR3 bases are TGTGCCAGCAGCTTAGACGGCGGCGAGCAGTACTTC. This codes for CASSLDGGEQYF.

The chain couples TRBV28 to TRBJ2-1, with TRBD2 identical over 7 bases. The ends lost 3 bases at V and 10 bases at J; junction bases unmatched: 15. Germline-derived CDR1 and CDR2 are MDHEN and SYDVKM. The CDR3 sequence is 16 residues long. The CDR3 coding sequence is TGTGCCAGCAGTTTCTGGGCCGCTCCCAGCGGGAAGGAGCAGTTCTTC. Protein: CASSFWAAPSGKEQFF.

This rearrangement joins TRBV5-8 to TRBJ2-7, with D perhaps TRBD1 or TRBD2 (5 bases each). Germline V lookup: CDR1 SGHTS, CDR2 YDEGEE. Trimming left V 3 bases short and J 5 bases short, with 15 bases between. CDR3 length equals 14 residues. This CDR3 is CASSSRDARHEQYF. CDR3 DNA sequence: TGTGCCAGCAGCTCCCGGGACGCGAGGCACGAGCAGTACTTC. Filled out from reference TRBV5-8 and TRBJ2-7, the complete variable domain reads EAGVTQSPTHLIKTRGQQATLRCSPISGHTSVYWYQQALGLGLQFLLWYDEGEERNRGNFPPRFSGRQFPNYSSELNVNALELEDSALYLCASSSRDARHEQYFGPGTRLTVT.

The rearrangement uses TRBV7-2 and TRBJ2-3; 9 nucleotides line up with TRBD2. Germline V gene sequence: CDR1 SGHTA, CDR2 FQGNSA. The trim removed 4 bases at V and 6 bases at J, leaving 8 bases unmatched. The length of the CDR3 is 15 residues. This CDR3 reads CASSYIAGAADTQYF. The CDR3 coding sequence is TGTGCCAGCAGCTATATAGCGGGAGCCGCGGATACGCAGTATTTT.

This chain uses TRBV5-1 with TRBJ2-3; 9 bases are a match to TRBD2. J lost 0 bases, V lost 6 bases, and 11 bases had no gene match. CDR1 and CDR2 (germline): SGHRS, YFSETQ. The CDR3 is made up of 17 amino acids. CDR3 in amino acids: CASTQAGGGYSTDTQYF. The CDR3 DNA sequence: TGCGCCAGCACTCAAGCGGGAGGCGGCTATAGCACAGATACGCAGTATTTT.

The rearrangement links TRBV5-1 to TRBJ2-3, with D hard to call. The V gene lost 5 bases and the J gene lost 6 bases, with 13 bases spanning the gap. This CDR3 region has 13 residues. Germline V gene data show CDR1 as SGHRS and CDR2 as YFSETQ. CDR3 sequence reads: CASRYEPTDTQYF. In DNA, the CDR3 is TGCGCCAGCAGGTATGAACCGACGGATACGCAGTATTTT.

This clone was seen once. The chain is built from TRBV4-3 and TRBJ1-2, with D unclear. The germline gives CDR1 LGHNA, CDR2 YSLEER. V shed 0 bases and J shed 2 bases, with 13 bases lying between them. The CDR3 runs 16 residues. The CDR3 coding sequence is TGCGCCAGCAGCCAAGATGCGAGGTCCCGGAACTATGGCTACACCTTC. Translation: CASSQDARSRNYGYTF.

For the CDR3, the DNA is TGTGCCAGCAGCTTAGGAATAGATGGCGGAGGCTACAATGAGCAGTTCTTC. Translation: CASSLGIDGGGYNEQFF. The chain couples TRBV7-9 to TRBJ2-1; TRBD2 is a possible D gene (5 bases). V lost 1 base to trimming and J lost 3 bases, with 16 bases between them. The germline V gene has CDR1 SEHNR and CDR2 FQNEAQ (reference sequence). The CDR3 length is 17 residues.

The chain combines TRBV4-3 with TRBJ2-1, with a possible D match to TRBD2 (6 bases). The CDR3 contains 16 residues. Trimming left V 0 bases short and J 1 base short, with 10 bases between. Germline CDR1 is LGHNA and CDR2 is YSLEER. CDR3 sequence: CASSQETTRSYNEQFF. Here the CDR3 DNA reads TGCGCCAGCAGCCAAGAGACGACTAGATCCTACAATGAGCAGTTCTTC.

The rearrangement joins TRBV15 to TRBJ2-7; D is ambiguous. Looked up from germline, CDR1 is LNHNV and CDR2 is YYDKDF (reference sequence). The CDR3 loop spans 13 amino acids. Trimming took off 1 base at V and 3 bases at J, with 7 bases between the two ends. This CDR3 is CATSRGDIYEQYF. In nucleotides, the CDR3 is TGTGCCACCAGCAGAGGGGATATCTACGAGCAGTACTTC. Supplemented by reference TRBV15 and TRBJ2-7, the full variable domain reads DAMVIQNPRYQVTQFGKPVTLSCSQTLNHNVMYWYQQKSSQAPKLLFHYYDKDFNNEADTPDNFQSRRPNTSFCFLDIRSPGLGDTAMYLCATSRGDIYEQYFGPGTRLTVT.

About this clone itself: Different DNA sequences within this sample yield the same CDR3. This CDR3 reads CASSLGGYSYNEQFF. In DNA, the CDR3 is TGTGCCAGCAGTTTGGGAGGATACTCCTACAATGAGCAGTTCTTC. The chain combines TRBV28 with TRBJ2-1; possible D gene TRBD2, 6 bases. CDR1 MDHEN and CDR2 SYDVKM come from the germline V gene. This CDR3 has 15 residues. V was shortened by 3 bases and J by 0 bases, with 9 bases between the two germline ends.

The CDR3 is CASSMRRQETQYF. The DNA for the CDR3 is TGTGCCAGTAGTATGAGACGCCAAGAGACCCAGTACTTC. V usage is TRBV19 and J usage is TRBJ2-5; D is undetermined. Per germline, CDR1 LNHDA and CDR2 SQIVND (reference sequence). The CDR3 is 13 amino acids. V shed 3 bases and J shed 1 base, with 6 bases lying between them. The entire variable domain, with the rest obtained from reference TRBV19 and TRBJ2-5, is as follows: DGGITQSPKYLFRKEGQNVTLSCEQNLNHDAMYWYRQDPGQGLRLIYYSQIVNDFQKGDIAEGYSVSREKKESFPLTVTSAQKNPTAFYLCASSMRRQETQYFGPGTRLLVL.

In its sample, this clone was seen once. The chain employs TRBV18 and TRBJ2-5; possible D gene TRBD1, 6 bases. V was shortened by 3 bases and J by 3 bases, with 14 bases between the two germline ends. CDR3 length: 15 residues. Germline V gene data show CDR1 as KGHSH and CDR2 as LQKENI. The CDR3 region is CASSPRGRGEETQYF. The CDR3 nucleotides read TGTGCCAGCTCACCGAGGGGGAGAGGGGAAGAGACCCAGTACTTC. Based on the CDR3 plus reference TRBV18 and TRBJ2-5, the full variable domain is NAGVMQNPRHLVRRRGQEARLRCSPMKGHSHVYWYRQLPEEGLKFMVYLQKENIIDESGMPKERFSAEFPKEGPSILRIQQVVRGDSAAYFCASSPRGRGEETQYFGPGTRLLVL.

This sequence joins TRBV13 and TRBJ1-1; 9 bases line up with TRBD1. Germline loops: CDR1 PRHDT, CDR2 FYEKMQ (reference sequence). V was pared by 4 bases and J by 1 base, with 7 bases of the junction left unmatched. The CDR3 is made up of 16 amino acids. This CDR3 reads CASSSVPGQGNTEAFF. The CDR3 bases are TGTGCCAGCAGCTCTGTCCCGGGACAGGGGAACACTGAAGCTTTCTTT. The whole variable domain, filled in from reference TRBV13 and TRBJ1-1, reads AAGVIQSPRHLIKEKRETATLKCYPIPRHDTVYWYQQGPGQDPQFLISFYEKMQSDKGSIPDRFSAQQFSDYHSELNMSSLELGDSALYFCASSSVPGQGNTEAFFGQGTRLTVV.

The rearrangement links TRBV5-1 to TRBJ2-1, with unresolved D. The V end lost 0 bases, the J end lost 7 bases, and 11 bases lay between the germline ends. The CDR3 sequence is 14 residues long. Germline values: CDR1 SGHRS, CDR2 YFSETQ. CDR3 DNA: TGCGCCAGCAGCTTGGAGGACCCAGAGAATGAGCAGTTCTTC. Translation: CASSLEDPENEQFF.

The gene calls are TRBV6-6 and TRBJ2-1, with 10 nucleotides matching TRBD1. The germline CDR1 and CDR2 sequences are MNHNY and SVGAGI (reference sequence). The ends lost 2 bases at V and 6 bases at J; junction bases unmatched: 7. The CDR3 sequence is 16 residues long. The CDR3: CASSYPRDRGGNEQFF. The CDR3 DNA reads as TGTGCCAGCAGTTACCCCCGGGACAGGGGAGGCAATGAGCAGTTCTTC.

CDR3 coding DNA: TGTGCCAGCAGAACAGGGAGCACAGATACGCAGTATTTT. Its translation: CASRTGSTDTQYF. The chain has TRBV7-2 and TRBJ2-3; the D gene is possibly TRBD1 (6 bases). The CDR3 extends over 13 amino acids. CDR1 is SGHTA and CDR2 is FQGNSA in the germline V gene. The V end lost 6 bases, the J end lost 0 bases, and 7 bases lay between the germline ends.

The rearrangement uses TRBV6-5 and TRBJ2-5, with TRBD2 identical over 8 bases. The CDR3 runs to 16 residues. The V and J ends lost 3 bases and 4 bases, in that order; junction bases with no gene match: 10. Germline loops: CDR1 MNHEY, CDR2 SVGAGI. The CDR3 spells CASSYGGSGKGETQYF. CDR3 coding DNA: TGTGCCAGCAGTTATGGAGGTAGCGGGAAAGGAGAGACCCAGTACTTC.

The chain combines TRBV5-1 with TRBJ2-3; TRBD2 agrees at 8 bases. With V trimmed by 6 bases and J by 1 base, 28 bases remained unmatched. The CDR3 totals 22 residues. The germline CDR1 and CDR2 sequences are SGHRS and YFSETQ. CDR3 region: CASIDTSGRAHTSPLGTDTQYF. The CDR3 DNA sequence: TGCGCCAGCATTGATACGAGCGGGAGAGCACATACTTCGCCGCTGGGCACAGATACGCAGTATTTT.

The rearrangement uses TRBV18 and TRBJ1-1; the D gene is possibly TRBD1 (5 bases). The V and J ends lost 4 bases and 4 bases respectively, with 16 bases between them. Germline CDR1 reads KGHSH; CDR2 reads LQKENI. The CDR3 covers 15 residues. CDR3 sequence: CASSRGDSPITEAFF. DNA of the CDR3: TGTGCCAGCTCACGGGGAGACAGTCCGATCACTGAAGCTTTCTTT.

The chain carries TRBV7-2 and TRBJ2-7; D gene ambiguous. Germline CDR1 and CDR2: SGHTA and FQGNSA. The CDR3 sequence is 13 residues long. With 0 bases removed from V and 5 bases from J, the gap between germline ends came to 8 bases. The CDR3 sequence is CASSLAFLNEQYF. The CDR3, as DNA: TGTGCCAGCAGCTTAGCGTTTTTGAACGAGCAGTACTTC.

This rearrangement joins TRBV19 to TRBJ2-5; TRBD2 aligns across 15 bases. This CDR3 contains 17 residues. The V gene end was trimmed by 5 bases and the J gene end by 4 bases; junction bases not matched to a gene: 8. Per germline, CDR1 LNHDA and CDR2 SQIVND (reference sequence). In DNA form, the CDR3 reads TGTGCCAGTAGTCCCCTTTCGGGACTAGCGGGAGGAGAGACCCAGTACTTC. As protein: CASSPLSGLAGGETQYF. Full variable domain (outside the CDR3, taken from reference TRBV19 and TRBJ2-5): DGGITQSPKYLFRKEGQNVTLSCEQNLNHDAMYWYRQDPGQGLRLIYYSQIVNDFQKGDIAEGYSVSREKKESFPLTVTSAQKNPTAFYLCASSPLSGLAGGETQYFGPGTRLLVL.